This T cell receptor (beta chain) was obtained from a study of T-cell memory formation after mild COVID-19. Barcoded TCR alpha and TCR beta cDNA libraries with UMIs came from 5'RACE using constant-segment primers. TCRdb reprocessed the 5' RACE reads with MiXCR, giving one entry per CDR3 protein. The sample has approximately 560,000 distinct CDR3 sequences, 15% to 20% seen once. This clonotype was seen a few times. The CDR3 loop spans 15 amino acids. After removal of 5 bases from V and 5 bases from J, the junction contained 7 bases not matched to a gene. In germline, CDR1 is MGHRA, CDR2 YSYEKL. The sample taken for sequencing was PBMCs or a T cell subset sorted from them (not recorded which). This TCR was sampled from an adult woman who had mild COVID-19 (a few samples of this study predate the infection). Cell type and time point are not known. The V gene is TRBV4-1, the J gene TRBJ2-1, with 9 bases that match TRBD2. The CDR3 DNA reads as TGCGCCAGCAGCTCCCCAGCGGGGGGACACAATGAGCAGTTCTTC. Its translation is CASSSPAGGHNEQFF.